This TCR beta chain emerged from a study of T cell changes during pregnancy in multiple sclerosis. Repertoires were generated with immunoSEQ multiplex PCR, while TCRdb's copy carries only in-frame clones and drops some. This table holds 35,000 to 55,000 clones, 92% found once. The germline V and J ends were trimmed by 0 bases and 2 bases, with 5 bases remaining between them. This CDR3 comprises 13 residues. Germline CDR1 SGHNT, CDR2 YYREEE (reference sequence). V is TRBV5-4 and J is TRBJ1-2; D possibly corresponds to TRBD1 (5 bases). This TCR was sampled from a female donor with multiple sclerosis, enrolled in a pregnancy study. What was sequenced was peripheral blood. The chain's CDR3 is CASSLAGNYGYTF. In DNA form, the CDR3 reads TGTGCCAGCAGCTTGGCAGGGAACTATGGCTACACCTTC.